These 7 T cell receptor beta chains were sequenced from one sample in a study of OX40 agonist ivuxolimab in advanced cancers. The assay was immunoSEQ multiplex PCR, and TCRdb's table has in-frame clones only and misses some. This table has around 25,000 clones, more than 75% appearing once. This specimen was CD4+ or CD8+ T cells sorted from blood, taken in a trial of the OX40 agonist ivuxolimab. The source is an adult with an advanced solid tumor such as melanoma, head and neck, liver or kidney cancer.

This clone has more than one count but fewer than ten. The chain combines TRBV7-9 with TRBJ1-5, with a possible D match to TRBD1 (6 bases). The V gene's germline CDR1 is SEHNR and CDR2 FQNEAQ (reference sequence). V lost 4 bases and J lost 6, with 16 bases in between. The CDR3 contains 15 residues. The CDR3 bases are TGTGCCAGCAGCTCTGATCAGGGGTATCCTCAGCCCCAGCATTTT. Translation: CASSSDQGYPQPQHF.

The rearrangement links TRBV11-2 to TRBJ2-7; D is undetermined. Germline V gives CDR1 SGHAT, CDR2 FQNNGV. The CDR3 length is 13 residues. V shed 2 bases and J shed 0 bases, with 5 bases lying between them. CDR3 sequence (DNA): TGTGCCAGCAGCTTAACAGACTCCTACGAGCAGTACTTC. Its protein is CASSLTDSYEQYF. Combining the CDR3 with reference TRBV11-2 and TRBJ2-7 gives the whole variable domain EAGVAQSPRYKIIEKRQSVAFWCNPISGHATLYWYQQILGQGPKLLIQFQNNGVVDDSQLPKDRFSAERLKGVDSTLKIQPAKLEDSAVYLCASSLTDSYEQYFGPGTRLTVT.

This chain connects TRBV7-9 to TRBJ2-7; weak D call: TRBD1 (5 bases). This CDR3 comprises 15 residues. The ends were cut back, 5 bases at V and 5 bases at J, with 19 bases in the middle. Germline CDR1 SEHNR, CDR2 FQNEAQ (reference sequence). The CDR3 DNA reads TGTGCCAGCAGCAGGAGCCAGGGAATTAGGGACGAGCAGTACTTC. This codes for CASSRSQGIRDEQYF.

The V and J genes are TRBV5-1 and TRBJ1-2; tentatively, D is TRBD1 (6 bases). V lost 4 bases to trimming and J lost 2 bases, with 27 bases between them. This CDR3 has 19 amino acids. Germline lookup yields CDR1 SGHRS and CDR2 YFSETQ. The CDR3 DNA sequence: TGCGCCAGCAGCCCGCCGGGACGGGGGCTCCTTTCCGGGAACTATGGCTACACCTTC. Amino acids: CASSPPGRGLLSGNYGYTF.

This rearrangement joins TRBV5-1 to TRBJ2-6; D unresolved. The CDR3 is 14 residues long. The V end was cut by 2 bases, the J end by 0 bases, with 3 bases between. CDR1 and CDR2 from the germline V gene are SGHRS and YFSETQ. The CDR3 protein is CASSFGSGANVLTF. The CDR3 nucleotides are TGCGCCAGCAGCTTCGGCTCTGGGGCCAACGTCCTGACTTTC. The full variable domain, in which reference TRBV5-1 and TRBJ2-6 provide the parts outside the CDR3, is KAGVTQTPRYLIKTRGQQVTLSCSPISGHRSVSWYQQTPGQGLQFLFEYFSETQRNKGNFPGRFSGRQFSNSRSEMNVSTLELGDSALYLCASSFGSGANVLTFGAGSRLTVL.

The V gene is TRBV7-3, the J gene TRBJ2-3, with TRBD2 identical over 12 bases. The germline gives CDR1 SGHTA, CDR2 FQGTGA. The ends lost 5 bases at V and 5 bases at J; junction bases unmatched: 14. This CDR3 spans 18 amino acids. The DNA for the CDR3 is TGTGCCAGCAGCCCTCACCTACGGACTAGCGGGGAGGAAGATACGCAGTATTTT. Translating it yields CASSPHLRTSGEEDTQYF.

V is TRBV21-1 and J is TRBJ2-7; the D call of TRBD2 is as the table states it, not checked on the DNA. TRBV21-1 is a listed pseudogene. The CDR3 sequence is 12 residues long. CDR3 residues: CASSTTRREQYF. CDR3 sequence (DNA): TGTGCCAGCAGCACAACGCGGCGGGAGCAGTACTTC.